This TCR beta chain was profiled in a study of blood T cell repertoires in COVID-19. The overall study: Sites across the United States, Italy and Spain contributed samples from acute and convalescent COVID-19. In each case, the material was cDNA or gDNA derived from T cells, B-cell-depleted T cells, or PBMCs.

Method: immunoSEQ multiplex PCR; TCRdb's copy keeps in-frame clones and lacks some. The table shows 100,000 to 150,000 clones, with 75% to 90% occurring only once. Germline CDR1 reads SGDLS; CDR2 reads YYNGEE. The length of the CDR3 is 16 residues. Trimming took off 3 bases at V and 2 bases at J, with 17 bases between the two ends. This clonotype originated in a man aged 70-80 years with active or convalescent COVID-19. Sequencing used peripheral blood. The chain combines TRBV9 with TRBJ2-5, with D possibly being TRBD2 (6 bases). The CDR3 loop is CASSARGRGIQETQYF. The DNA for the CDR3 is TGTGCCAGCAGCGCAAGAGGGCGGGGAATACAAGAGACCCAGTACTTC. The complete variable domain, with remaining parts taken from reference TRBV9 and TRBJ2-5, reads DSGVTQTPKHLITATGQRVTLRCSPRSGDLSVYWYQQSLDQGLQFLIQYYNGEERAKGNILERFSAQQFPDLHSELNLSSLELGDSALYFCASSARGRGIQETQYFGPGTRLLVL.